One and the same sample provided the 3 T cell receptor beta chains below, sequenced in a study of spatial heterogeneity in lung cancer. Indicated time point: sample taken at primary tumor resection. Unsorted samples of tumor, nontumor lung or frozen PBMC had their whole RNA sequenced. TCRdb re-analysed the 5' RACE reads in MiXCR, keeping a single row per CDR3 protein. The sample lists around 24,000 distinct CDR3 sequences; about 13% were seen once. The sample consisted of PBMCs, taken at surgery. These receptors came from a female donor with early-stage non-small cell lung cancer.

This clonotype was counted many times. The V gene is TRBV28, the J gene TRBJ2-7; D is ambiguous. This CDR3 is built from 13 residues. Trimming pared 5 bases from V and 0 bases from J, leaving 8 bases between. Germline assignment: CDR1 MDHEN and CDR2 SYDVKM. CDR3 amino acids: CASSPPSSYEQYV. In DNA form, the CDR3 reads TGTGCCAGCAGTCCACCGAGCTCCTACGAGCAGTACGTC.

As regards this clonotype: Being one base from a much bigger clone, this may be a read error. The rearrangement uses TRBV2 and TRBJ1-6; D call uncertain. This CDR3 contains 13 residues. From germline, CDR1 is SNHLY and CDR2 FYNNEI. Here the CDR3 DNA reads TGTGCCAGCATCCAGGACGGAAATTTACCCCTCCACTTT. Encoded protein: CASIQDGNLPLHF.

This clonotype was observed many times. The chain carries TRBV28 and TRBJ1-4, with a weak D call TRBD1 (5 bases). The CDR3 runs to 16 residues. The ends were cut back, 5 bases at V and 5 bases at J, with 18 bases in the middle. Germline CDR1 reads MDHEN; CDR2 reads SYDVKM. The CDR3 DNA reads TGTGCCAGCAGTGCCAACACGGGACGGACGAATGAAAAACTGTTTTTT. Translation: CASSANTGRTNEKLFF.